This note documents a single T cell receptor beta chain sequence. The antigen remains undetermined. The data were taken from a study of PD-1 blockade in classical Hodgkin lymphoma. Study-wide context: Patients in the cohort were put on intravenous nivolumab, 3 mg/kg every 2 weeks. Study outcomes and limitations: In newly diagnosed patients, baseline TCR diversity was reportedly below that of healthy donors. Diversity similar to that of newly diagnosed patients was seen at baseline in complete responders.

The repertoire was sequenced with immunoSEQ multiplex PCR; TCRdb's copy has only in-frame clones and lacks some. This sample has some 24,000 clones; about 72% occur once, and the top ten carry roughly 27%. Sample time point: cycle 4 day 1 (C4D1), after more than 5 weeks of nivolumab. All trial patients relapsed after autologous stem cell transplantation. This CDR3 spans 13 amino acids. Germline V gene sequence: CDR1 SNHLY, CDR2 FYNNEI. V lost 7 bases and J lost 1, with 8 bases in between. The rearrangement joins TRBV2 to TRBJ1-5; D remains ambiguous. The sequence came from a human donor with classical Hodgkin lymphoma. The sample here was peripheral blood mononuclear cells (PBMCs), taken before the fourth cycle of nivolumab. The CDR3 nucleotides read TGTGCCAGCAAGGGCCAGAGCAATCAGCCCCAGCATTTT. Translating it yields CASKGQSNQPQHF.